The clone carrying this T cell receptor (beta chain) was observed many times. The data derive from a study of T cells in Graves' hyperthyroidism and ophthalmopathy. The investigators amplified TCR beta CDR3 regions from RNA transcripts. The HTBI primer set drove a first-round RT-PCR of the TCR CDR3. TCRdb independently ran MiXCR on the multiplex PCR reads; one entry per CDR3 protein. The sample has some 600,000 distinct CDR3 sequences, roughly 46% seen once; the top ten hold roughly 8.2%. The V and J ends lost 8 bases and 3 bases respectively, with 13 bases between them. Germline CDR1 ENHRY, CDR2 SYGVKD. The CDR3 runs to 13 residues.

This chain joins TRBV10-3 and TRBJ1-2, with D perhaps matching TRBD1 (5 bases). The clonotype originates from a woman under 30 with Graves' hyperthyroidism. The sequenced material came from peripheral blood or thyroid tissue (not recorded which). DNA for the CDR3: TGTGCCATCCCCGGGGCAGCAGACTATGGCTACACCTTC. Its translation: CAIPGAADYGYTF.